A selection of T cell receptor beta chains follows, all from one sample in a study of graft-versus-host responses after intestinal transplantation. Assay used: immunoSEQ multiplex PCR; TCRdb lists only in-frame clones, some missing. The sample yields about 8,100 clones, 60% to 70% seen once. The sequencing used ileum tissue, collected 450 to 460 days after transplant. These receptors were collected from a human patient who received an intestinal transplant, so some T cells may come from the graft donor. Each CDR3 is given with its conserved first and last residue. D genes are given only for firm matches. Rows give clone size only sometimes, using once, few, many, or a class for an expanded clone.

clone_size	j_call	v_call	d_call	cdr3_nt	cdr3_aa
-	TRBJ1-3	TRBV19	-	TGTGCCAGTAGTATTAGTCTGGCCAGCTCTGGAAACACCATATATTTT	CASSISLASSGNTIYF
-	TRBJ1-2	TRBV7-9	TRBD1	TGTGCCAGCAGCAACAGGGGCCCAGGCTATGGCTACACCTTC	CASSNRGPGYGYTF
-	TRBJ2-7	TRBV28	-	TGTGCCAGCAGCTTGTTATACGAGCAGTACTTC	CASSLLYEQYF
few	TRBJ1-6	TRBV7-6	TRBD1	TGTGCCAGCAGCTTCCAGGGGGCGGACTCACCCCTCCACTTT	CASSFQGADSPLHF
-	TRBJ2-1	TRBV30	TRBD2	TGTGCCTGCAGCGGGGGCGCCTACAATGAGCAGTTCTTC	CACSGGAYNEQFF
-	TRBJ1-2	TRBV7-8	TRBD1	TGTGCCAGCAGCTTAGGGGAGTTGAGGGGGCCCGGCTACACCTTC	CASSLGELRGPGYTF
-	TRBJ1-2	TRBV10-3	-	TGTGCCATCAGTGAGCTTATAGCAGGGGTTCCCTACACCTTC	CAISELIAGVPYTF
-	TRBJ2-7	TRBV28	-	TGTGCCAGCAGTTCCGCTCCCGGCGACGAGCAGTACTTC	CASSSAPGDEQYF
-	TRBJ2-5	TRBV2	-	TGTGCCAGCAGTGTACAGGGTGGGGGGCAAGAGACCCAGTACTTC	CASSVQGGGQETQYF
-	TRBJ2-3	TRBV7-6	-	TGTGCCAGCAGCTTGTCCACAGATACGCAGTATTTT	CASSLSTDTQYF
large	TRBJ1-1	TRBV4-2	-	TGTGCCAGCAGACCGACCCCGACAGAAAACACTGAAGCTTTCTTT	CASRPTPTENTEAFF
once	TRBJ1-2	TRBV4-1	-	TGCGCCAGCAGCCCGGACAACTATGGCTACACCTTC	CASSPDNYGYTF
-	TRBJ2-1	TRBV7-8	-	TGTGCCAGCAGCTTAGACGGAGCTTTTTACAATGAGCAGTTCTTC	CASSLDGAFYNEQFF
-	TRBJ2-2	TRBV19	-	TGTGCCAGTAGTATAGAAGGAGGGACGGCCGGCGGGGAGCTGTTTTTT	CASSIEGGTAGGELFF
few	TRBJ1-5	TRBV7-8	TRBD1	TGTGCCAGCAGCTACGACAGGGATCAGCCCCAGCATTTT	CASSYDRDQPQHF
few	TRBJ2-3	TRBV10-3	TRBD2	TGTGCCATCAGTGGAGTAGCGGGGATCGGCACAGATACGCAGTATTTT	CAISGVAGIGTDTQYF
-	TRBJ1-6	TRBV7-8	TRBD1	TGTGCCAGCAGCTTTTCGGGGACAGCACTTAATTCACCCCTCCACTTT	CASSFSGTALNSPLHF
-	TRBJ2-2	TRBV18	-	TGTGCCAGCTCACCTCAAACGAACACCGGGGAGCTGTTTTTT	CASSPQTNTGELFF
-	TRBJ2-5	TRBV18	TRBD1	TGTGCCAGCTCACTCGGACAGGACCAAGAGACCCAGTACTTC	CASSLGQDQETQYF
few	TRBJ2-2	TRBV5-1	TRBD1	TGCGCCAGCAGCCCCGGGACAGGGTCCCCCGGGGAGCTGTTTTTT	CASSPGTGSPGELFF
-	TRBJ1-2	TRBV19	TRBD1	TGTGCCAGTAGTCCGGACAGGGTCGGGTATGGCTACACCTTC	CASSPDRVGYGYTF
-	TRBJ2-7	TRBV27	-	TGTGCCAGCAGTTTCTATAAAGACTACGAGCAGTACTTC	CASSFYKDYEQYF
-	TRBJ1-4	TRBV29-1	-	TGCAGCGTTGCTGGATGGGGTGAAAAACTGTTTTTT	CSVAGWGEKLFF